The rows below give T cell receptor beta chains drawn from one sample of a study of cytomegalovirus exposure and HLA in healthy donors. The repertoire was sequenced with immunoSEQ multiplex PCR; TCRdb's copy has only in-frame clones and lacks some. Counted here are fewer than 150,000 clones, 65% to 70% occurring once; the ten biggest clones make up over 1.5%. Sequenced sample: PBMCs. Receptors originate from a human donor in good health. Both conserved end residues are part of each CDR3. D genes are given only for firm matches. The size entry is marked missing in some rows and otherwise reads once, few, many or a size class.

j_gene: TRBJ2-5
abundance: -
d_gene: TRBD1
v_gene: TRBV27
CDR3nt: TGTGCCAGCAGTACCCAGACAGGGAGAGTAGAGACCCAGTACTTC
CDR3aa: CASSTQTGRVETQYF

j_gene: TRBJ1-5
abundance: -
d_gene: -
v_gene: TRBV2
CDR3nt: TGTGCCAGCAGGCCAGAGACAAATCAGCCCCAGCATTTT
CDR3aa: CASRPETNQPQHF

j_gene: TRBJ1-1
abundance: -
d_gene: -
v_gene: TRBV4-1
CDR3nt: TGCGCCAGCAGCCAAGATCGAGGTACAGGAGTAGAAGCTTTCTTT
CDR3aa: CASSQDRGTGVEAFF

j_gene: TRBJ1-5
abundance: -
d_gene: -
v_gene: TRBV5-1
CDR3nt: TGCGCCAGCAGCTTGGGAGGGAACGGGCGTCAGCCCCAGCATTTT
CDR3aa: CASSLGGNGRQPQHF

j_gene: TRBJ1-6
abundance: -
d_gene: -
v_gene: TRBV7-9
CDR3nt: TGTGCCAGCAGCCCGGGAGGGGGGAATTCACCCCTCCACTTT
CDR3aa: CASSPGGGNSPLHF

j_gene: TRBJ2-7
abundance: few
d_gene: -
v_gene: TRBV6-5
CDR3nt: TGTGCCAGCAGTTACTCACCGAGGGTGGGGTACGAGCAGTACTTC
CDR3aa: CASSYSPRVGYEQYF

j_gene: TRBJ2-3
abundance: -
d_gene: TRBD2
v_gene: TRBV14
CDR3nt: TGTGCCAGCAGCCAAGATCTAGCGGGTGCTAGCACAGATACGCAGTATTTT
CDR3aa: CASSQDLAGASTDTQYF

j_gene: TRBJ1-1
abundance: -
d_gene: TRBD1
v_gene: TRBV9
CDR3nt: TGTGCCAGCAGCAAGACAGGGTCAATGAACACTGAAGCTTTCTTT
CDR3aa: CASSKTGSMNTEAFF

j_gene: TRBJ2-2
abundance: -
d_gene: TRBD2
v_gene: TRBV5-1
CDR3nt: TGCGCCAGCAGCCCTCTAGCGGTAAACACCGGGGAGCTGTTTTTT
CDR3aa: CASSPLAVNTGELFF

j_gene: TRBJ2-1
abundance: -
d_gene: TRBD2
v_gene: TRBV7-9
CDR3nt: TGTGCCAGCAGCCTACTAGCGGGAGCGGGTGAGCAGTTCTTC
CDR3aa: CASSLLAGAGEQFF

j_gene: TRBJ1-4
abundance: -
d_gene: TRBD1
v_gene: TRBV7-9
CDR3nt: TGTGCCAGCAGCCTGGGACAGGGTCACGAAAAACTGTTTTTT
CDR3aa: CASSLGQGHEKLFF

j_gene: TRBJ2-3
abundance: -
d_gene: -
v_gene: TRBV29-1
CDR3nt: TGCAGCGTTGAGGGCAACACAGATACGCAGTATTTT
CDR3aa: CSVEGNTDTQYF

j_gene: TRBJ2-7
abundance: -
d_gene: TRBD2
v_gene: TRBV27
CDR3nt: TGTGCCAGCAGTTTAAGGGAGGGGAACTACGAGCAGTACTTC
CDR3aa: CASSLREGNYEQYF

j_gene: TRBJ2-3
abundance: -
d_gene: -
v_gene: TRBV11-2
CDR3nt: TGTGCCAGCAGTTATAACACAGATACGCAGTATTTT
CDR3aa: CASSYNTDTQYF

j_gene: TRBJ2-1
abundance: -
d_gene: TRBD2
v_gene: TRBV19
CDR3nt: TGTGCCAGTAGTCGGACGGGGACTAGCGGGACCGACAATGAGCAGTTCTTC
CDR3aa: CASSRTGTSGTDNEQFF

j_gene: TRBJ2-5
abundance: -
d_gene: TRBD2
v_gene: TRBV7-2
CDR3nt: TGTGCCAGCAGCCTACTAGCGGGCCAAGAGACCCAGTACTTC
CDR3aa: CASSLLAGQETQYF

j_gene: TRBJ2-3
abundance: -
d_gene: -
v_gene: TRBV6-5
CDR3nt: TGTGCCAGCAGTTACTCCAAGACCGGGACTCACCAGTATTTT
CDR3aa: CASSYSKTGTHQYF